Listed below are T cell receptor beta chains from one sample, sequenced in a study of T cells in Graves' hyperthyroidism and ophthalmopathy. TCRdb reprocessed the multiplex PCR reads with MiXCR, giving one entry per CDR3 protein. The sample gives around 400,000 distinct CDR3 sequences, more than 20% of which show up once; more than 60% is in the top ten. The sample comprised blood. These receptors were collected from a man aged 45-65 years with Graves' hyperthyroidism. The CDR3 runs from the conserved cysteine through the conserved F or W. A D gene is named only where the DNA matches it firmly. The size of a clone is reported for some rows only, either as once, few or many, or as a class for expanded clones.

>NA|few|TRBV6-1
CASSRNRETPLHF
>TRBD2|many|TRBV28
CASSEVLGRNPYF
>TRBD1|few|TRBV12-3/TRBV12-4
CASSKDRGSNEKLFF
>NA|NA|TRBV15
CATSRDLQNPYEQYF
>TRBD1|NA|TRBV20-1
CSALTGGQGYTF
>NA|few|TRBV2
CASRETMYEQYF
>TRBD2|many|TRBV7-3
CASSTVTSGRATYNEQFF
>NA|NA|TRBV18
CASSPILGETQYF
>NA|many|TRBV2
CASSEDSRSGTEAFF
>TRBD1|few|TRBV27
CARPGQGSWDEQYF
>TRBD2|few|TRBV29-1
CSAKNPLAGGQDTQYF
>NA|many|TRBV6-1
CASSETAPKGETQYF
>NA|few|TRBV10-2
CASSMAGDYEQYF
>NA|NA|TRBV10-2
CASSARRDSYEQYF
>NA|NA|TRBV29-1
CSVPLRGETQYF
>NA|few|TRBV4-2
CASSLRESSYNEQFF
>TRBD1|few|TRBV28
CASSMDRSDQPQHF
>NA|NA|TRBV27
CASSLSTGPGANVLTF
>NA|NA|TRBV7-3
CASSLTRLDEQFF
>TRBD2|NA|TRBV5-1
CASSLTSGVSTDTQYF
>TRBD2|NA|TRBV6-1
CASSDRGVADTGELFF
>NA|many|TRBV20-1
CSARGDGTREQFF
>NA|few|TRBV7-9
CASTLPSRVPTGELFF
>TRBD2|NA|TRBV29-1
CSVVRLAGDETQYF